These T cell receptor beta chains were read from a single sample in a study of cytomegalovirus exposure and HLA in healthy donors. Measured with immunoSEQ multiplex PCR; TCRdb has only the in-frame clones, and not every one. The repertoire consists of 150,000 or so clones, with approximately 86% occurring once and the leading ten covering around 20%. The sample taken for sequencing was PBMCs. Receptors were obtained from a man aged 18 to 29 in good health and CMV-seropositive. Both conserved end residues are part of each CDR3. Fields, in order: clone size, V gene, J gene, D gene, CDR3 DNA, CDR3 protein. A D gene is named only where the DNA matches it firmly. Size values are once, few and many counts, or a class for expanded clones, and some rows have none.

-	TRBV11-2	TRBJ2-5	TRBD2	TGTGCCAGCAGCTTAGGGCTAGCGGTTAGGAAAGAGACCCAGTACTTC	CASSLGLAVRKETQYF
-	TRBV6-5	TRBJ1-1	TRBD1	TGTGCCAGCAGTTTGGGGACAGGTATGAACACTGAAGCTTTCTTT	CASSLGTGMNTEAFF
-	TRBV5-1	TRBJ2-2	TRBD1	TGCGCCAGCAGCTTGAACAGGGGGGCCACCGGGGAGCTGTTTTTT	CASSLNRGATGELFF
-	TRBV6-1	TRBJ2-5	TRBD1	TGTGCCAGCAGTGACCGGGACAGGGGAGAAGAGACCCAGTACTTC	CASSDRDRGEETQYF
-	TRBV5-1	TRBJ2-5	TRBD1	TGCGCCAGCAGCCAGGGGGCGGGGGAGACCCAGTACTTC	CASSQGAGETQYF
-	TRBV7-2	TRBJ1-4	TRBD1	TGTGCCAGCAGCTTGGACAGGCTTAATGAAAAACTGTTTTTT	CASSLDRLNEKLFF
-	TRBV7-9	TRBJ2-5	-	TGTGCCAGCAGCTTAATCGAGCCGACGCCCGAAGGGGTCCAAGAGACCCAGTACTTC	CASSLIEPTPEGVQETQYF
few	TRBV9	TRBJ1-1	-	TGTGCCAGCAGCGTAGCAGGGAACACTGAAGCTTTCTTT	CASSVAGNTEAFF
-	TRBV2	TRBJ2-7	TRBD2	TGTGCCAGCCACGGTGCGGGGGGGAGGTACGAGCAGTACTTC	CASHGAGGRYEQYF
-	TRBV7-2	TRBJ2-7	-	TGTGCCAGCAGCTACCGGGGTTTTGGCTACGAGCAGTACTTC	CASSYRGFGYEQYF
-	TRBV7-3	TRBJ2-5	-	TGTGCCAGCAGCAGACGAGGTGGGGGGTTCGAGACCCAGTACTTC	CASSRRGGGFETQYF
-	TRBV30	TRBJ1-5	-	TGTGCCTGGAGTCTTAGGGAGAGCAATCAGCCCCAGCATTTT	CAWSLRESNQPQHF
-	TRBV27	TRBJ2-5	TRBD1	TGTGCCAGCAGTCTAGACAGGGATTCCAGGGAGACCCAGTACTTC	CASSLDRDSRETQYF
-	TRBV5-6	TRBJ2-3	TRBD2	TGTGCCAGCAGCTCCCTCCATGGTTCTAGCGGGCGGACGAGGCAGTATTTT	CASSSLHGSSGRTRQYF
-	TRBV7-9	TRBJ1-4	-	TGTGCCAGCAGCCCCAGGGCCTCTAATGAAAAACTGTTTTTT	CASSPRASNEKLFF
-	TRBV19	TRBJ1-1	-	TGTGCCAGTAGTATCTGGGCAGGGGACACTGAAGCTTTCTTT	CASSIWAGDTEAFF
-	TRBV10-2	TRBJ1-1	TRBD1	TGCGCCAGCAGTGAAGGGGGCGAAGACACTGAAGCTTTCTTT	CASSEGGEDTEAFF
-	TRBV5-1	TRBJ1-1	TRBD1	TGCGCCAGCAGCTCTCAGGGGGCGCGCACTGAAGCTTTCTTT	CASSSQGARTEAFF
-	TRBV7-9	TRBJ2-5	-	TGTGCCAGCAGCCCCCCGAGCGTGGAGACCCAGTACTTC	CASSPPSVETQYF
-	TRBV29-1	TRBJ1-4	-	TGCAGCGTTTTAGGGGGGGCAACTAATGAAAAACTGTTTTTT	CSVLGGATNEKLFF
-	TRBV5-1	TRBJ2-5	TRBD1	TGCGCCAGCAGCCCAACGGACAGGGTGGCGGAGACCCAGTACTTC	CASSPTDRVAETQYF
once	TRBV9	TRBJ2-1	TRBD2	TGTGCCAGCAGCGCCCAACTAGCGGGGGTTGTAAATGAGCAGTTCTTC	CASSAQLAGVVNEQFF
-	TRBV7-2	TRBJ2-5	TRBD2	TGTGCCAGCAGCCGGGGGGGCACCCAAGAGACCCAGTACTTC	CASSRGGTQETQYF
-	TRBV6-5	TRBJ1-1	-	TGTGCCAGCAAAGTTGAGGGAGCGGTGAACACTGAAGCTTTCTTT	CASKVEGAVNTEAFF
-	TRBV27	TRBJ2-7	TRBD1	TGTGCCAGCACCTGGACAGGAAGCTCCTACGAGCAGTACTTC	CASTWTGSSYEQYF
-	TRBV7-9	TRBJ2-3	TRBD1	TGTGCCAGCAGCTCGGACAGGGGCACAGATACGCAGTATTTT	CASSSDRGTDTQYF
-	TRBV5-1	TRBJ2-7	TRBD1	TGCGCCAGCAGCTTACGGCAGGGGGCCTCGAGGGAGCAGTACTTC	CASSLRQGASREQYF
-	TRBV11-3	TRBJ2-2	TRBD1	TGTGCCAGCAGCCCGGGACAGGGGAACACCGGGGAGCTGTTTTTT	CASSPGQGNTGELFF
-	TRBV27	TRBJ1-2	TRBD1	TGTGCCAGCAGTAGTCGACAGGGGGCGCGAGGCTACACCTTC	CASSSRQGARGYTF
many	TRBV10-2	TRBJ1-1	-	TGCGCCAGCACCCCGAAGATGGCCACTGAAGCTTTCTTT	CASTPKMATEAFF
-	TRBV2	TRBJ2-1	-	TGTGCCAGCAGTTCAACGGGACTGGGGGTCCGGGAGCAGTTCTTC	CASSSTGLGVREQFF
-	TRBV30	TRBJ2-7	-	TGTGCCTGGAAGGGACTGAGCTACGAGCAGTACTTC	CAWKGLSYEQYF
few	TRBV19	TRBJ1-2	TRBD1	TGTGCCAGTAGTGGACGGGACAGGGTCGTTGATGGCTACACCTTC	CASSGRDRVVDGYTF
once	TRBV19	TRBJ1-2	-	TGTGCCAGTAGTATAGTCTTCCCGACAGTAAGCTATGGCTACACCTTC	CASSIVFPTVSYGYTF
-	TRBV6-5	TRBJ1-5	-	TGTGCCAGCCGGATGGATGGGCAGGGGCCCCAGCATTTT	CASRMDGQGPQHF
few	TRBV6-1	TRBJ2-7	-	TGTGCCAGCAGCTTAGACGGAGGCTACGAGCAGTACTTC	CASSLDGGYEQYF
-	TRBV5-1	TRBJ2-6	TRBD1	TGCGCGAGCACAGGGGGCTCTGGGGCCAACGTCCTGACTTTC	CASTGGSGANVLTF
once	TRBV29-1	TRBJ1-1	-	TGCAGCGTTGAAGACAGCCAGAGGGCCACTGAAGCTTTCTTT	CSVEDSQRATEAFF
-	TRBV18	TRBJ2-3	TRBD2	TGTGCCAGCTCACCACTAGCGGGGGGAACAGATACGCAGTATTTT	CASSPLAGGTDTQYF
few	TRBV7-3	TRBJ2-3	TRBD2	TGTGCCAGCAGCTTACGGGAGGGGGATACGCAGTATTTT	CASSLREGDTQYF